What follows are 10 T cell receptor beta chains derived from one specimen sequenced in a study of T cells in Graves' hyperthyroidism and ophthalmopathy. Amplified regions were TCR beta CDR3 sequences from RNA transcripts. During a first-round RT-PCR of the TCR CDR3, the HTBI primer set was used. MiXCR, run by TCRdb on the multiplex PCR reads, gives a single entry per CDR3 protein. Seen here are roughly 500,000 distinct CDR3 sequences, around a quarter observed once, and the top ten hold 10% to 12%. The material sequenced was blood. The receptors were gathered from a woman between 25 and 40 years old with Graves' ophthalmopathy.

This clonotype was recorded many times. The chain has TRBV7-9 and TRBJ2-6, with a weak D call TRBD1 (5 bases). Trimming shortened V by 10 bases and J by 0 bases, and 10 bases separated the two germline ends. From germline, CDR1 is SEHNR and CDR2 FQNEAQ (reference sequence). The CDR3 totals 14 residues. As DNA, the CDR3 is TGTGCCACCCTACAGGACTCTGGGGCCAACGTCCTGACTTTC. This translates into CATLQDSGANVLTF.

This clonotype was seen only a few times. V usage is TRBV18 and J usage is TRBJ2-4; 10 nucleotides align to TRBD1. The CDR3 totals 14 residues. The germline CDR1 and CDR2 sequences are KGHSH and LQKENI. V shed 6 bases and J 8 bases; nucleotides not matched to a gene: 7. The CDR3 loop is CASSAGTGVDIQYF. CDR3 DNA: TGTGCCAGCTCGGCAGGGACAGGGGTAGACATTCAGTACTTC.

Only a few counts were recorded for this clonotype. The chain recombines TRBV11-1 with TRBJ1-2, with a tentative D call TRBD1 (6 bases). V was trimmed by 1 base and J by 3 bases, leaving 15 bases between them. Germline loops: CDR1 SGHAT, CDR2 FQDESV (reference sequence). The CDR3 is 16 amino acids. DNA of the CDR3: TGTGCCAGCAGCTTAGGGCCCCCAGGGGAGCACTATGGCTACACCTTC. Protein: CASSLGPPGEHYGYTF.

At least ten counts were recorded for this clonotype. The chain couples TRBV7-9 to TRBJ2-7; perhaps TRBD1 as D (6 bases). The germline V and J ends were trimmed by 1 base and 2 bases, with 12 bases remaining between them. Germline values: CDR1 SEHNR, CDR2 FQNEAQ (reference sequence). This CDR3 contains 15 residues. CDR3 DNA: TGTGCCAGCAGCTTAGTACCTGGGGACACCTACGAGCAGTACTTC. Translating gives CASSLVPGDTYEQYF.

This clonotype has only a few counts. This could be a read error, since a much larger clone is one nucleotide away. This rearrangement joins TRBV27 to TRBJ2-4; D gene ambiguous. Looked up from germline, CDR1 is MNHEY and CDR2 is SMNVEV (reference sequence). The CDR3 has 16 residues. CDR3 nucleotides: TGTGCCAGCAGTTCACCGACCCGGAGTACCAAAAACATTAAGTACTTC. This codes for CASSSPTRSTKNIKYF.

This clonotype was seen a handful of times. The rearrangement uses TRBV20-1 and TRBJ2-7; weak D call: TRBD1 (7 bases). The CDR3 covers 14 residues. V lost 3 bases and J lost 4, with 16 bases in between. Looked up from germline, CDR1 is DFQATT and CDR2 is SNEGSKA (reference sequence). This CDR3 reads CSARGGQKSYEQYF. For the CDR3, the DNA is TGCAGTGCTAGGGGGGGACAGAAAAGTTACGAGCAGTACTTC.

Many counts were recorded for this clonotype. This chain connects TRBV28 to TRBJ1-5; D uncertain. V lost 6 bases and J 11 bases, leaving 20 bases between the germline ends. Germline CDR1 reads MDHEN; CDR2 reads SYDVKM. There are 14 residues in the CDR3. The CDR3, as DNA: TGTGCCAGCAGGCTAAGTTGGGTCATTCTGTCCCAGCATTTT. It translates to CASRLSWVILSQHF.

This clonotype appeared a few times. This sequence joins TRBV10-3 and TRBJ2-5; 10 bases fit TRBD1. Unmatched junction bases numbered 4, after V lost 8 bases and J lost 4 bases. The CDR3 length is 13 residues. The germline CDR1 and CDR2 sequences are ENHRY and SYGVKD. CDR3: CAIGRQGAETQYF. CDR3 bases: TGTGCCATCGGTAGACAGGGGGCAGAGACCCAGTACTTC.

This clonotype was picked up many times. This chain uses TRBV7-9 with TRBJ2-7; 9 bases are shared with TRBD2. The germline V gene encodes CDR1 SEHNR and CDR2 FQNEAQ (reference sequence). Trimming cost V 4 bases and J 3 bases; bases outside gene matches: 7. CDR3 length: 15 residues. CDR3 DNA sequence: TGTGCCAGCAGCTCCCAAGCGGGGGGTATCTACGAGCAGTACTTC. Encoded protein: CASSSQAGGIYEQYF. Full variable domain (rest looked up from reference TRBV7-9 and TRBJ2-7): DTGVSQNPRHKITKRGQNVTFRCDPISEHNRLYWYRQTLGQGPEFLTYFQNEAQLEKSRLLSDRFSAERPKGSFSTLEIQRTEQGDSAMYLCASSSQAGGIYEQYFGPGTRLTVT.

The CDR3 reads CASSPTRLAGGSLKTQYF. Written as DNA, the CDR3 is TGTGCCAGCAGTCCCACTCGACTAGCGGGAGGGTCCTTAAAGACCCAGTACTTC. This chain uses TRBV28 with TRBJ2-5; TRBD2 aligns across 14 bases. From germline, CDR1 is MDHEN and CDR2 SYDVKM. The CDR3 is 18 amino acids. The trim removed 5 bases at V and 6 bases at J, leaving 14 bases unmatched.